A single sample gave rise to the 18 T cell receptor beta chains below, sequenced in a study of a mutant IDH1 vaccine in newly diagnosed glioma. Their specific antigens are unknown. As for time point: week 47, end of study. Vaccination comprised doses that each held 300 ug of mutant IDH1 20-mer peptide, plus topical imiquimod. The data were produced by immunoSEQ multiplex PCR, yet TCRdb's version contains in-frame clones alone and is incomplete. The sample shows about 56,000 clones, over 70% of them seen only once. The sequenced sample was PBMCs, obtained from a glioma patient whose treatment included an IDH1 peptide vaccine. All receptors come from a man in his forties or fifties with glioma.

The chain recombines TRBV6-5 with TRBJ1-1; a weak D match, TRBD1 (6 bases). The CDR3 is made up of 15 amino acids. Trimming cost V 7 bases and J 6 bases, with 21 bases left between them. Germline CDR1 is MNHEY and CDR2 is SVGAGI. CDR3 nucleotides: TGTGCCAGCACTCAAGGTGGCCAGGGGAGGTCTGAAGCTTTCTTT. It translates to CASTQGGQGRSEAFF.

V gene TRBV5-4 combines with J gene TRBJ2-2; D is uncertain. This CDR3 has 15 residues. Germline V gene data show CDR1 as SGHNT and CDR2 as YYREEE (reference sequence). With 0 bases removed from V and 2 bases from J, the gap between germline ends came to 8 bases. The DNA of the CDR3 is TGTGCCAGCAGCTTGGAACAGACTAACACCGGGGAGCTGTTTTTT. This encodes CASSLEQTNTGELFF.

In its sample, this clone was seen a few times. This chain uses TRBV9 with TRBJ1-1; 8 nucleotides match TRBD1. V was pared by 3 bases and J by 1 base, with 2 bases of the junction left unmatched. CDR3 size: 14 residues. The germline V gene has CDR1 SGDLS and CDR2 YYNGEE. Here the CDR3 reads CASSAQGANTEAFF. CDR3 DNA: TGTGCCAGCAGCGCCCAGGGGGCGAACACTGAAGCTTTCTTT. Drawing the rest from reference TRBV9 and TRBJ1-1, the complete variable domain is DSGVTQTPKHLITATGQRVTLRCSPRSGDLSVYWYQQSLDQGLQFLIQYYNGEERAKGNILERFSAQQFPDLHSELNLSSLELGDSALYFCASSAQGANTEAFFGQGTRLTVV.

This clone has more than one count but fewer than ten. The rearrangement uses TRBV11-2 and TRBJ1-5; weak D call: TRBD1 (5 bases). V lost 0 bases, J lost 6 bases, and 12 bases lay in between. The CDR3 runs to 15 residues. The germline V gene has CDR1 SGHAT and CDR2 FQNNGV. The CDR3: CASSLDAGGSQPQHF. CDR3 coding DNA: TGTGCCAGCAGCTTAGATGCGGGGGGTAGTCAGCCCCAGCATTTT. The variable domain in full, completed from reference TRBV11-2 and TRBJ1-5, reads EAGVAQSPRYKIIEKRQSVAFWCNPISGHATLYWYQQILGQGPKLLIQFQNNGVVDDSQLPKDRFSAERLKGVDSTLKIQPAKLEDSAVYLCASSLDAGGSQPQHFGDGTRLSIL.

In this sample, this clone turned up a few times. The rearrangement links TRBV9 to TRBJ1-6, with no clear D. In germline, CDR1 is SGDLS, CDR2 YYNGEE. Trimming shortened V by 0 bases and J by 7 bases, and 8 bases separated the two germline ends. The CDR3 consists of 14 residues. In DNA, the CDR3 is TGTGCCAGCAGCGTAGTTGGCTCCAATTCACCCCTCCACTTT. It specifies CASSVVGSNSPLHF.

The rearrangement links TRBV30 to TRBJ1-1; D remains ambiguous. CDR1 is GTSNPN, CDR2 SVGIG, per germline (reference sequence). This CDR3 has 13 residues. The ends were cut back, 2 bases at V and 0 bases at J, with 7 bases in the middle. CDR3 protein: CAWSKSMNTEAFF. The CDR3 coding sequence is TGTGCCTGGAGTAAATCGATGAACACTGAAGCTTTCTTT.

The CDR3 DNA follows: TGTGCCTGGGAAGACAGGCATAATTCACCCCTCCACTTT. As protein: CAWEDRHNSPLHF. The genes are TRBV30 and TRBJ1-6; D is perhaps TRBD1 (6 bases). Germline-derived CDR1 and CDR2 are GTSNPN and SVGIG (reference sequence). This CDR3 spans 13 amino acids. Trimming removed 5 bases from V and 5 bases from J, with 10 bases in between.

V and J are TRBV2 and TRBJ1-6; a weak D match, TRBD1 (5 bases). The CDR3 has 15 amino acids. CDR1 and CDR2 (germline): SNHLY, FYNNEI. V was trimmed by 7 bases and J by 7 bases, leaving 17 bases between them. The CDR3 DNA follows: TGTGCCAGCACCGGGGCGGGAAATCGAAATTCACCCCTCCACTTT. Protein product: CASTGAGNRNSPLHF.

The chain uses TRBV27 and TRBJ2-1; TRBD1 or TRBD2 may be the D gene (5 bases each). Germline V CDR1 and CDR2: MNHEY, SMNVEV (reference sequence). The CDR3 loop spans 13 amino acids. Trimming removed 4 bases at V and 8 bases at J, with 12 bases between. The CDR3 DNA reads as TGTGCCAGCAGTTATACAGGAGGTCATGAGCAGTTCTTC. The encoded protein is CASSYTGGHEQFF.

CDR3 in amino acids: CASSLAGGQPKNIQYF. The CDR3 coding sequence is TGTGCCAGCAGCTTGGCGGGGGGGCAGCCCAAAAACATTCAGTACTTC. The genes are TRBV5-6 and TRBJ2-4; 8 nucleotides match TRBD2. The CDR3 covers 16 residues. The V segment lost 0 bases and the J segment 2 bases; nucleotides outside the gene matches: 4. CDR1 is SGHDT, CDR2 YYEEEE, per germline.

The genes are TRBV6-6 and TRBJ1-2; the D is unclear. The germline CDR1 and CDR2 sequences are MNHNY and SVGAGI (reference sequence). With 2 bases removed from V and 8 bases from J, the gap between germline ends came to 12 bases. There are 13 residues in the CDR3. The DNA for the CDR3 is TGTGCCAGCAGTTACGACGGAAATGGAGGCTACACCTTC. This gives the protein CASSYDGNGGYTF.

The chain is built from TRBV6-1 and TRBJ1-1; D is uncertain. V was cut by 3 bases and J by 4 bases, with 18 bases left in between. The germline CDR1 and CDR2 sequences are MNHNS and SASEGT. The CDR3 spans 16 residues. CDR3 nucleotides: TGTGCCAGCAGTGATGCGGCGGACCGCTGGTCCACTGAAGCTTTCTTT. Its protein is CASSDAADRWSTEAFF.

This chain joins TRBV19 and TRBJ2-4; D is unclear. The V gene's germline CDR1 is LNHDA and CDR2 SQIVND (reference sequence). V was pared by 5 bases and J by 7 bases, with 15 bases between. This CDR3 has 14 amino acids. The CDR3 sequence: CASSPRAYRNIQYF. The CDR3 DNA reads as TGTGCCAGTAGTCCCCGGGCGTACCGGAACATTCAGTACTTC.

In this sample, this clone turned up once. The chain combines TRBV20-1 with TRBJ2-5; D is unresolved. The CDR3 totals 11 residues. Trimming took off 4 bases at V and 1 base at J, with 4 bases between the two ends. The germline gives CDR1 DFQATT, CDR2 SNEGSKA (reference sequence). The CDR3 here is CSAMLQETQYF. Written as DNA, the CDR3 is TGCAGTGCTATGCTCCAAGAGACCCAGTACTTC.

This rearrangement joins TRBV5-1 to TRBJ1-2, with D maybe TRBD1 (6 bases). Germline V gene lookup returns CDR1 SGHRS and CDR2 YFSETQ. Trimming pared 0 bases from V and 4 bases from J, leaving 13 bases between. The CDR3 is 15 amino acids. The CDR3 DNA is TGCGCCAGCAGCTTGGAAACAGGGTGGGCCTATGGCTACACCTTC. It specifies CASSLETGWAYGYTF.

V gene TRBV5-4 combines with J gene TRBJ1-5; no firm D call. V lost 4 bases and J lost 6, with 14 bases in between. Germline CDR1 and CDR2: SGHNT and YYREEE (reference sequence). This CDR3 is built from 14 residues. In DNA form, the CDR3 reads TGTGCCAGCAGCCGGAGGTACGCACTTCAGCCCCAGCATTTT. Its protein product is CASSRRYALQPQHF. Combining the CDR3 with reference TRBV5-4 and TRBJ1-5 gives the whole variable domain ETGVTQSPTHLIKTRGQQVTLRCSSQSGHNTVSWYQQALGQGPQFIFQYYREEENGRGNFPPRFSGLQFPNYSSELNVNALELDDSALYLCASSRRYALQPQHFGDGTRLSIL.

The chain joins TRBV7-9 to TRBJ2-1; 8 bases line up with TRBD1. The germline CDR1 and CDR2 sequences are SEHNR and FQNEAQ (reference sequence). This CDR3 contains 16 residues. The V and J ends lost 2 bases and 7 bases, in that order; junction bases with no gene match: 10. CDR3 amino acids: CASSLLRQGSMNEQFF. Written as DNA, the CDR3 is TGTGCCAGCAGCTTATTGCGACAGGGGTCGATGAATGAGCAGTTCTTC.

The chain employs TRBV9 and TRBJ2-7; no definite D call. The CDR3 sequence is 14 residues long. Germline CDR1 is SGDLS and CDR2 is YYNGEE. Trimming pared 0 bases from V and 2 bases from J, leaving 9 bases between. CDR3 in amino acids: CASSVDSDAYEQYF. In DNA form, the CDR3 reads TGTGCCAGCAGCGTAGATTCAGATGCCTACGAGCAGTACTTC.